Presented here are 28 T cell receptor beta chains from one specimen sequenced in a study of blood T cell repertoires in COVID-19. Data came from immunoSEQ multiplex PCR; TCRdb stores just in-frame clones and leaves some out. The sample contains over 40,000 clones, approximately 90% of which appear only once. The sample comprised peripheral blood. These receptors were obtained from a human donor in a cohort sampled during active COVID-19.

The chain links TRBV19 to TRBJ1-4, with D possibly being TRBD1 (5 bases). With 2 bases removed from V and 7 bases from J, the gap between germline ends came to 17 bases. CDR1 is LNHDA, CDR2 SQIVND, per germline (reference sequence). The CDR3 contains 16 residues. CDR3 in DNA: TGTGCCAGTAGTATAAGAAAGGGGCGGCTTGGTGAAAAACTGTTTTTT. The encoded protein is CASSIRKGRLGEKLFF.

This sequence joins TRBV30 and TRBJ2-3; no clear D. Germline-derived CDR1 and CDR2 are GTSNPN and SVGIG (reference sequence). The CDR3 contains 13 residues. Trimming stripped 1 base from V and 2 bases from J, with 7 bases between. In nucleotides, the CDR3 is TGTGCCTGGAGTGAGCGAAACACAGATACGCAGTATTTT. This codes for CAWSERNTDTQYF.

The chain links TRBV7-2 to TRBJ2-5; 9 nucleotides agree with TRBD1. The CDR3 spans 15 residues. V lost 2 bases and J lost 2; bases outside the gene matches: 3. Germline CDR1 and CDR2: SGHTA and FQGNSA. The CDR3 loop is CASSLRQGVQETQYF. In nucleotides, the CDR3 is TGTGCCAGCAGCTTACGACAGGGGGTTCAAGAGACCCAGTACTTC. The whole variable domain, remainder taken from reference TRBV7-2 and TRBJ2-5, is GAGVSQSPSNKVTEKGKDVELRCDPISGHTALYWYRQSLGQGLEFLIYFQGNSAPDKSGLPSDRFSAERTGGSVSTLTIQRTQQEDSAVYLCASSLRQGVQETQYFGPGTRLLVL.

The rearrangement links TRBV6-6 to TRBJ2-7, with 13 bases lining up with TRBD2. CDR3 length: 15 residues. Germline-derived CDR1 and CDR2 are MNHNY and SVGAGI (reference sequence). Trimming cost V 7 bases and J 4 bases; bases outside gene matches: 7. The CDR3, as DNA: TGTGCCAGCACCCTACTAGCGGGAGGGCCATACGAGCAGTACTTC. Encoded protein: CASTLLAGGPYEQYF.

The CDR3 DNA sequence: TGTGCCAGCAGCTTAGGAGGGATTTCCTACGAGCAGTACTTC. It is translated as CASSLGGISYEQYF. This chain links TRBV7-8 with TRBJ2-7; D is perhaps TRBD2 (5 bases). Between the trimmed V and J ends, which lost 1 base and 1 base, there was a span of 8 bases. The CDR3 sequence is 14 residues long. CDR1 is SGHVS, CDR2 FQNEAQ, per germline.

This clone is a singleton in its sample. The rearrangement uses TRBV6-1 and TRBJ1-1; D perhaps matches TRBD1 (6 bases). The V gene lost 4 bases and the J gene lost 7 bases, with 22 bases spanning the gap. The length of the CDR3 is 16 residues. The germline V gene encodes CDR1 MNHNS and CDR2 SASEGT. CDR3 sequence: CASSAIQADSHDEAFF. The CDR3 DNA follows: TGTGCCAGCAGTGCCATCCAAGCGGACAGCCACGATGAAGCTTTCTTT.

The CDR3 nucleotides read TGTGCCAGCAGCTCGAGCGGGAGGGCCCTGACCGGGGAGCTGTTTTTT. Protein sequence: CASSSSGRALTGELFF. The chain is built from TRBV7-9 and TRBJ2-2, with 10 bases identical to TRBD2. Unmatched junction bases numbered 7, after V lost 4 bases and J lost 5 bases. This CDR3 has 16 residues. Per germline, CDR1 SEHNR and CDR2 FQNEAQ (reference sequence). The complete variable domain, with remaining parts taken from reference TRBV7-9 and TRBJ2-2, reads DTGVSQNPRHKITKRGQNVTFRCDPISEHNRLYWYRQTLGQGPEFLTYFQNEAQLEKSRLLSDRFSAERPKGSFSTLEIQRTEQGDSAMYLCASSSSGRALTGELFFGEGSRLTVL.

The genes are TRBV6-5 and TRBJ1-1; no clear D. The CDR3 has 11 amino acids. The ends were cut back, 0 bases at V and 8 bases at J, with 4 bases in the middle. The germline V gene encodes CDR1 MNHEY and CDR2 SVGAGI. In DNA form, the CDR3 reads TGTGCCAGCAGTTACTCGACAGAAGCTTTCTTT. Translating gives CASSYSTEAFF.

This rearrangement joins TRBV5-1 to TRBJ2-2; 7 bases are a match to TRBD1. Trimming took 3 bases from V and 5 from J; bases not matched to a gene: 4. CDR1 and CDR2 (germline): SGHRS, YFSETQ. The length of the CDR3 is 14 residues. The CDR3 protein is CASSSGQNTGELFF. The CDR3 DNA reads as TGCGCCAGCAGCTCGGGACAGAATACCGGGGAGCTGTTTTTT.

This chain links TRBV5-1 with TRBJ1-2; TRBD1 might be the D (5 bases). Trimming shortened V by 0 bases and J by 4 bases, and 13 bases separated the two germline ends. Germline CDR1 is SGHRS and CDR2 is YFSETQ. The CDR3 covers 15 residues. CDR3 bases: TGCGCCAGCAGCTTGGAGGTCGACAGAGGCTATGGCTACACCTTC. Amino acid sequence: CASSLEVDRGYGYTF.

The V gene is TRBV5-3, the J gene TRBJ2-2; TRBD1 matches 12 bases. TRBV5-3 is labeled an ORF, and its function is uncertain. The CDR3 contains 20 residues. Losses at the gene ends were 4 bases for V and 1 base for J; bases not matched to a gene: 14. CDR3 amino acids: CARSAAPGTGGHENTGELFF. In nucleotides, the CDR3 is TGTGCCAGAAGCGCAGCACCCGGGACAGGGGGCCACGAGAACACCGGGGAGCTGTTTTTT.

This chain connects TRBV11-2 to TRBJ2-1, with 12 bases matching TRBD2. Per germline, CDR1 SGHAT and CDR2 FQNNGV. V shed 5 bases, J shed 7 bases, and the junction held 12 bases outside the gene matches. This CDR3 has 17 residues. CDR3 loop: CASSASPRLAGANEQFF. The DNA of the CDR3 is TGTGCCAGCAGCGCCTCCCCTCGACTAGCGGGGGCTAATGAGCAGTTCTTC.

The chain combines TRBV7-6 with TRBJ2-4; maybe TRBD2 (5 bases). CDR3 length: 14 amino acids. Germline V gene data show CDR1 as SGHVS and CDR2 as FNYEAQ. The V gene lost 1 base and the J gene lost 9 bases, with 13 bases spanning the gap. CDR3 loop: CASSLGGSRGIQYF. In DNA, the CDR3 is TGTGCCAGCAGCTTAGGAGGGTCCCGAGGCATTCAGTACTTC.

The chain uses TRBV19 and TRBJ2-2; TRBD2 matches at 10 bases. The CDR3 contains 17 residues. The J segment lost 0 bases and the V segment lost 4 bases, leaving 5 bases of the junction unmatched. CDR1 is LNHDA, CDR2 SQIVND, per germline (reference sequence). CDR3 DNA sequence: TGTGCCAGTAGTACGCTACTAGCGGGAACGAACACCGGGGAGCTGTTTTTT. Amino acid sequence: CASSTLLAGTNTGELFF.

V gene TRBV5-1 combines with J gene TRBJ1-2; maybe TRBD1 (6 bases). Trimming removed 0 bases at V and 8 bases at J, with 20 bases between. Germline V lookup: CDR1 SGHRS, CDR2 YFSETQ. The CDR3 is 16 residues long. The CDR3 spells CASSLEGGQPLGGYTF. CDR3 nucleotide sequence: TGCGCCAGCAGCTTGGAAGGCGGACAGCCCCTAGGCGGCTACACCTTC.

CDR3 sequence (DNA): TGTGCCAGCAGTTTCGGGGTGTGGGCCGGGGAGCTGTTTTTT. It codes for CASSFGVWAGELFF. This rearrangement joins TRBV28 to TRBJ2-2; tentative D call: TRBD2 (5 bases). The CDR3 loop spans 14 amino acids. Germline V lookup: CDR1 MDHEN, CDR2 SYDVKM. With 3 bases removed from V and 6 bases from J, the gap between germline ends came to 11 bases.

V is TRBV11-2 and J is TRBJ2-3; possible D gene TRBD2, 5 bases. V shed 5 bases and J shed 2 bases, with 23 bases lying between them. The CDR3 extends over 18 amino acids. CDR1 is SGHAT and CDR2 is FQNNGV in the germline V gene. Here the CDR3 DNA reads TGTGCCAGCAGCCGTATTAAGAGAAGCGGAGCTAACACAGATACGCAGTATTTT. Translating it yields CASSRIKRSGANTDTQYF.

The chain combines TRBV7-2 with TRBJ2-5, with D perhaps TRBD2 (6 bases). The germline V gene encodes CDR1 SGHTA and CDR2 FQGNSA. Trimming removed 2 bases from V and 3 bases from J, with 13 bases in between. The CDR3 loop spans 15 amino acids. The CDR3 loop reads CASSLSPAGKETQYF. The CDR3 nucleotides are TGTGCCAGCAGCTTAAGCCCAGCGGGCAAAGAGACCCAGTACTTC.

The V call is TRBV24-1, the J call TRBJ1-2, with TRBD1 identical over 8 bases. V gave up 4 bases and J gave up 1 base; unmatched junction bases: 4. The CDR3 sequence is 15 residues long. CDR1 and CDR2 from the germline V gene are KGHDR and SFDVKD. The CDR3 spells CATSDRTGGNYGYTF. CDR3 sequence (DNA): TGTGCCACCAGTGACCGTACAGGGGGTAACTATGGCTACACCTTC.

V is TRBV5-4 and J is TRBJ2-5, with D perhaps TRBD2 (5 bases). V dropped 3 bases and J dropped 5 bases, with 11 bases sitting between them. The CDR3 is 13 amino acids. Germline V gives CDR1 SGHNT, CDR2 YYREEE (reference sequence). In DNA, the CDR3 is TGTGCCAGCAGCTGGGAGCTCGGCGAGACCCAGTACTTC. It codes for CASSWELGETQYF.

The J gene is TRBJ2-7, the V gene TRBV7-8; D might be TRBD1 (5 bases). Looked up from germline, CDR1 is SGHVS and CDR2 is FQNEAQ. The CDR3 contains 12 residues. V shed 5 bases and J shed 7 bases, with 12 bases lying between them. The CDR3 DNA sequence: TGTGCCAGCAGCCCGCAGGGTTGGGAGCAGTACTTC. Its translation: CASSPQGWEQYF.

V gene TRBV30 combines with J gene TRBJ2-3; possible D gene TRBD1, 5 bases. In germline, CDR1 is GTSNPN, CDR2 SVGIG (reference sequence). V was pared by 0 bases and J by 2 bases, with 12 bases between. The CDR3 runs to 15 residues. CDR3 in amino acids: CAWSVGRVYTDTQYF. The CDR3 DNA reads as TGTGCCTGGAGTGTAGGCAGGGTTTACACAGATACGCAGTATTTT.

The rearrangement joins TRBV15 to TRBJ2-7; 10 bases fit TRBD2. The germline gives CDR1 LNHNV, CDR2 YYDKDF (reference sequence). The CDR3 covers 14 residues. V was clipped by 6 bases and J by 7 bases; unmatched bases: 9. In DNA, the CDR3 is TGTGCCACCAGGTGGGCTAGCGGGAGTAGTGAGCAGTACTTC. Translated, it gives CATRWASGSSEQYF.

The chain employs TRBV4-1 and TRBJ2-3; D uncertain. V was shortened by 1 base and J by 4 bases, with 12 bases between the two germline ends. The CDR3 extends over 15 amino acids. Germline assignment: CDR1 MGHRA and CDR2 YSYEKL. This CDR3 reads CASSQVGAWADTQYF. CDR3 sequence (DNA): TGCGCCAGCAGCCAAGTTGGAGCTTGGGCAGATACGCAGTATTTT.

The gene calls are TRBV20-1 and TRBJ2-5; no reliable D call. The germline V gene encodes CDR1 DFQATT and CDR2 SNEGSKA (reference sequence). The germline V and J ends were trimmed by 5 bases and 6 bases, with 7 bases remaining between them. The CDR3 has 10 amino acids. The CDR3 DNA reads TGCAGTGCTCCGTCTCAGACCCAGTACTTC. As protein: CSAPSQTQYF.

The V call is TRBV2, the J call TRBJ1-2; D is unresolved. Trimming took 4 bases from V and 3 from J, leaving 6 bases between them. Germline V gene data show CDR1 as SNHLY and CDR2 as FYNNEI. The CDR3 consists of 12 residues. In nucleotides, the CDR3 is TGTGCCAGCAGTGTCTCAGACTATGGCTACACCTTC. Translated: CASSVSDYGYTF.

V is TRBV3-1 (or the pseudogene TRBV3-2) and J is TRBJ2-7; possible D gene TRBD2, 6 bases. CDR3 length equals 15 residues. V dropped 4 bases and J dropped 2 bases, with 15 bases sitting between them. Germline CDR1 and CDR2: LGHDT and YNNKEL (reference sequence). The CDR3 reads CASSRWRETAYEQYF. In nucleotides, the CDR3 is TGTGCCAGCAGCCGCTGGAGGGAGACAGCCTACGAGCAGTACTTC.

This clone was seen just once. The V and J genes are TRBV2 and TRBJ2-2; D is possibly TRBD2 (7 bases). Germline V gives CDR1 SNHLY, CDR2 FYNNEI. Trimming took 6 bases from V and 0 from J, leaving 8 bases between them. This CDR3 comprises 14 residues. For the CDR3, the DNA is TGTGCCAGCAGAGGGGGGGCGAACACCGGGGAGCTGTTTTTT. Encoded protein: CASRGGANTGELFF.